A single sample gave rise to the 30 T cell receptor beta chains below, sequenced in a study of T-cell reconstitution after alpha-beta-depleted transplantation in children. The library targeted TCRbeta and was prepared with unique molecular identifiers. TCRdb independently ran MiXCR on the PCR reads; one entry per CDR3 protein. Of approximately 200,000 distinct CDR3 sequences in the sample, about 14% were seen once. Specimen: PBMCs from the stem cell graft donor, collected from the stem cell graft. These TCRs come from a human donor who donated a stem cell graft to a child with acute lymphoblastic leukemia.

This clonotype has just one count. The genes are TRBV4-2 and TRBJ2-1; D is possibly TRBD2 (6 bases). V was shortened by 8 bases and J by 7 bases, with 15 bases between the two germline ends. Germline V lookup: CDR1 LGHNA, CDR2 YNFKEQ. The CDR3 runs 13 residues. CDR3 loop: CASGRDWVNEQFF. The CDR3 nucleotides are TGTGCCAGCGGCCGGGACTGGGTAAATGAGCAGTTCTTC.

This clonotype was counted between two and nine times. A read error may produce the germline difference seen at one junction end. V is TRBV6-1 and J is TRBJ2-2; 12 nucleotides agree with TRBD2. Per germline, CDR1 MNHNS and CDR2 SASEGT. The CDR3 contains 15 residues. The CDR3 nucleotides are TGTGCCAGCATGAGGACTAGCGGGATCACCGGGGAGCTGTGTTTT. It encodes CASMRTSGITGELCF.

This clonotype was observed a few times. The chain has TRBV5-1 and TRBJ2-7; D gene unclear. Germline CDR1 is SGHRS and CDR2 is YFSETQ. V was cut by 1 base and J by 3 bases, with 11 bases left in between. The CDR3 contains 14 residues. The CDR3 DNA is TGCGCCAGCAGCTTGCTTCAGGCAGACTACGAGCAGTACTTC. This gives the protein CASSLLQADYEQYF.

The chain carries TRBV28 and TRBJ1-4, with unresolved D. There are 17 residues in the CDR3. CDR1 is MDHEN, CDR2 SYDVKM, per germline. V gave up 2 bases and J gave up 10 bases, with 23 bases separating them. The CDR3 spells CASSLAAWTTGVGKLFF. The CDR3 coding sequence is TGTGCCAGCAGTTTAGCGGCCTGGACGACCGGCGTTGGAAAACTGTTTTTT.

This clonotype appeared many times. The chain couples TRBV20-1 to TRBJ2-3; tentative D call: TRBD2 (6 bases). The CDR3 loop spans 11 amino acids. CDR1 DFQATT and CDR2 SNEGSKA come from the germline V gene (reference sequence). Between the trimmed V and J ends, which lost 5 bases and 6 bases, there was a span of 9 bases. CDR3 sequence reads: CSASLADTQYF. CDR3 in DNA: TGCAGTGCTTCCCTAGCGGATACGCAGTATTTT.

The rearrangement uses TRBV3-1 and TRBJ2-5; 7 positions match TRBD2. Germline CDR1 is LGHDT and CDR2 is YNNKEL (reference sequence). This CDR3 is built from 17 residues. The ends lost 2 bases at V and 1 base at J; junction bases unmatched: 10. The DNA for the CDR3 is TGTGCCAGCAGCCAACTAAGGGCGGGAGCGACCCAAGAGACCCAGTACTTC. It is translated as CASSQLRAGATQETQYF.

Ten or more counts support this clonotype. This rearrangement joins TRBV12-3 or TRBV12-4 to TRBJ1-4, with D unresolved. The length of the CDR3 is 15 residues. The V gene lost 3 bases and the J gene lost 2 bases, with 10 bases spanning the gap. The CDR3 spells CASSLLRFTNEKLFF. CDR3 DNA: TGTGCCAGCAGTTTGCTCAGGTTCACTAATGAAAAACTGTTTTTT.

This clonotype was detected a few times. The V call is TRBV12-3 or TRBV12-4, the J call TRBJ1-3; D remains unclear. The CDR3 is made up of 16 amino acids. V lost 4 bases, J lost 1 base, and 14 bases lay in between. This CDR3 is CASSSHGRPSGNTIYF. CDR3 in DNA: TGTGCCAGCAGTTCGCATGGAAGGCCGTCTGGAAACACCATATATTTT.

This clonotype was observed many times. This chain links TRBV20-1 with TRBJ2-7; D uncertain. Germline values: CDR1 DFQATT, CDR2 SNEGSKA (reference sequence). The V end was cut by 3 bases, the J end by 7 bases, with 19 bases between. This CDR3 contains 14 residues. CDR3 nucleotide sequence: TGCAGTGCTAGTCGACTCGGCGGTATGTTTGAGCAGTACTTC. Encoded protein: CSASRLGGMFEQYF.

This clonotype was recorded many times. The genes are TRBV12-3 or TRBV12-4 and TRBJ1-2; possible D gene TRBD1, 5 bases. V was clipped by 3 bases and J by 4 bases, with 9 bases between them. The CDR3 runs to 13 residues. In DNA, the CDR3 is TGTGCCAGCAGTTTCGTGGGGGTCTATGGCTACACCTTC. This translates into CASSFVGVYGYTF.

This clonotype was seen repeatedly, ten times or more. The CDR3 sequence: CASSLKGTGYGYTF. CDR3 in DNA: TGTGCCAGCAGCCTAAAGGGGACAGGCTATGGCTACACCTTC. The chain couples TRBV12-3 or TRBV12-4 to TRBJ1-2, with 8 bases lining up with TRBD1. This CDR3 spans 14 amino acids. The V gene end was trimmed by 6 bases and the J gene end by 4 bases; junction bases not matched to a gene: 7.

This clonotype was seen at least ten times. The V and J genes are TRBV5-1 and TRBJ2-7; either TRBD1 or TRBD2 may supply D (5 bases each). With 8 bases removed from V and 7 bases from J, the gap between germline ends came to 19 bases. The CDR3 runs to 13 residues. In germline, CDR1 is SGHRS, CDR2 YFSETQ. In DNA, the CDR3 is TGCGCCAGTACCCGGGACGGCATACTGGAGCAGTACTTC. Translation gives CASTRDGILEQYF.

This clonotype was observed many times. The V and J genes are TRBV6-5 and TRBJ2-3; D assignment may be TRBD1 or TRBD2 (5 bases each). Trimming shortened V by 3 bases and J by 1 base, and 11 bases separated the two germline ends. From germline, CDR1 is MNHEY and CDR2 SVGAGI. The length of the CDR3 is 15 residues. The CDR3 DNA reads TGTGCCAGCAGTTATCGGGGCGCCGGCACAGATACGCAGTATTTT. Protein product: CASSYRGAGTDTQYF.

This clonotype was seen many times. The chain couples TRBV27 to TRBJ2-7; tentative D call: TRBD1 (6 bases). V lost 5 bases and J lost 0, with 11 bases in between. The CDR3 is made up of 14 amino acids. The germline CDR1 and CDR2 sequences are MNHEY and SMNVEV (reference sequence). The DNA of the CDR3 is TGTGCCAGCAGTACTACAGGGTTCTCCTACGAGCAGTACTTC. This gives the protein CASSTTGFSYEQYF.

The genes are TRBV28 and TRBJ2-7, with TRBD1 matching 7 bases. This CDR3 contains 13 residues. J was trimmed by 1 base and V by 5 bases; bases with no gene match: 2. Germline loops: CDR1 MDHEN, CDR2 SYDVKM. The CDR3 region has the DNA TGTGCCAGCAGTGACAGGGCTTCCTACGAGCAGTACTTC. Translated: CASSDRASYEQYF.

This clonotype was recorded at least ten times. The J gene is TRBJ2-1, the V gene TRBV5-5, with 13 positions matching TRBD2. Germline-derived CDR1 and CDR2 are SGHKS and YYEKEE (reference sequence). The CDR3 is 18 amino acids. V trimming: 3 bases; J trimming: 0 bases; junction bases outside the gene matches: 6. CDR3 sequence (DNA): TGTGCCAGCAGCTCGCGACTAGCGGGGGGTAGCTCCTACAATGAGCAGTTCTTC. It specifies CASSSRLAGGSSYNEQFF.

In its sample, this clonotype was seen many times. V gene TRBV20-1 combines with J gene TRBJ2-1; D might be TRBD1 (9 bases). This CDR3 is built from 15 residues. With 6 bases removed from V and 2 bases from J, the gap between germline ends came to 17 bases. Germline CDR1 reads DFQATT; CDR2 reads SNEGSKA (reference sequence). CDR3: CSAPGGDRAYNEQFF. Here the CDR3 DNA reads TGCAGTGCCCCGGGAGGGGACAGGGCCTACAATGAGCAGTTCTTC.

V gene TRBV5-1 combines with J gene TRBJ2-1, with 9 nucleotides matching TRBD2. Looked up from germline, CDR1 is SGHRS and CDR2 is YFSETQ. V was clipped by 4 bases and J by 9 bases; unmatched bases: 14. The CDR3 has 16 residues. The CDR3 region is CASSPPGLAGKGEQFF. Written as DNA, the CDR3 is TGCGCCAGCAGCCCTCCGGGGCTAGCGGGGAAGGGTGAGCAGTTCTTC.

The chain recombines TRBV4-1 with TRBJ2-3; 11 bases agree with TRBD2. Per the germline V gene, CDR1 is MGHRA and CDR2 is YSYEKL. The CDR3 extends over 16 amino acids. Trimming removed 4 bases from V and 4 bases from J; junction bases left unmatched: 7. The CDR3 nucleotides read TGCGCCAGCAGCCCAGTAGCGGGAGGGCCTGCAGATACGCAGTATTTT. Translating it yields CASSPVAGGPADTQYF.

This clonotype was seen a few times. This chain joins TRBV20-1 and TRBJ1-5, with a possible D match to TRBD1 (5 bases). V was shortened by 4 bases and J by 0 bases, with 10 bases between the two germline ends. Germline assignment: CDR1 DFQATT and CDR2 SNEGSKA (reference sequence). The CDR3 runs 14 residues. CDR3 nucleotide sequence: TGCAGTGCTACCGACAGAGCTAGCAATCAGCCCCAGCATTTT. Its translation is CSATDRASNQPQHF.

This clonotype has at least ten counts. The chain uses TRBV19 and TRBJ1-1, with TRBD1 identical over 7 bases. V trimming: 1 base; J trimming: 2 bases; junction bases outside the gene matches: 7. This CDR3 has 16 residues. Germline V CDR1 and CDR2: LNHDA, SQIVND (reference sequence). CDR3 DNA sequence: TGTGCCAGTAGTATAGGTGCACAGGGGAGAAACACTGAAGCTTTCTTT. Protein product: CASSIGAQGRNTEAFF.

The table lists this clonotype with many counts. J is TRBJ2-1 and V is TRBV5-5, with 10 bases that match TRBD2. Germline-derived CDR1 and CDR2 are SGHKS and YYEKEE (reference sequence). The CDR3 spans 15 residues. J lost 5 bases, V lost 3 bases, and 5 bases had no gene match. CDR3: CASSYGLAADNEQFF. The CDR3 DNA reads as TGTGCCAGCAGCTACGGACTAGCGGCCGACAATGAGCAGTTCTTC.

This clonotype came up many times. CDR3 loop: CASKRREAYEQFF. As DNA, the CDR3 is TGTGCCAGCAAAAGGCGGGAGGCCTATGAGCAGTTCTTC. The rearrangement joins TRBV13 to TRBJ2-1; 8 bases are a match to TRBD2. V lost 7 bases, J lost 8 bases, and 7 bases stayed unmatched. Germline CDR1 reads PRHDT; CDR2 reads FYEKMQ (reference sequence). The CDR3 extends over 13 amino acids.

The gene calls are TRBV11-3 and TRBJ2-3, with 9 positions matching TRBD2. The CDR3 contains 14 residues. The trim removed 7 bases at V and 4 bases at J, leaving 6 bases unmatched. Germline values: CDR1 SGHNT, CDR2 YENEEA. The CDR3 DNA follows: TGTGCCAGCACCGCGGGAGGGCCCCCAGATACGCAGTATTTT. It encodes CASTAGGPPDTQYF.

This chain joins TRBV6-2 or TRBV6-3 and TRBJ2-7, with TRBD2 identical over 12 bases. The CDR3 totals 20 residues. V lost 2 bases, J lost 3 bases, and 17 bases stayed unmatched. Germline V lookup: CDR1 MNHEY, CDR2 SVGEGT. The CDR3 DNA follows: TGTGCCAGCAGTTACAAACGGGCGAGACTAGCGGGAGCCCTCCACTACGAGCAGTACTTC. Its protein is CASSYKRARLAGALHYEQYF.

Many counts were recorded for this clonotype. The rearrangement links TRBV7-8 to TRBJ1-2, with D tentatively TRBD1 (5 bases). Germline CDR1 reads SGHVS; CDR2 reads FQNEAQ. V lost 2 bases to trimming and J lost 4 bases, with 11 bases between them. The CDR3 totals 14 residues. The CDR3 region is CASSLYQGSYGYTF. The CDR3 nucleotides read TGTGCCAGCAGCTTATATCAGGGTTCCTATGGCTACACCTTC.

Ten or more counts support this clonotype. This chain links TRBV6-1 with TRBJ1-1, with unresolved D. With 5 bases removed from V and 1 base from J, the gap between germline ends came to 11 bases. This CDR3 has 14 amino acids. Germline V gene lookup returns CDR1 MNHNS and CDR2 SASEGT. CDR3 nucleotide sequence: TGTGCCAGCAGTCTTACGGACGGGAACACTGAAGCTTTCTTT. It translates to CASSLTDGNTEAFF.

This clonotype was observed at least ten times. V and J are TRBV13 and TRBJ2-1, with 7 bases identical to TRBD2. The CDR3 is 16 residues long. V was pared by 4 bases and J by 4 bases, with 10 bases of the junction left unmatched. Germline V CDR1 and CDR2: PRHDT, FYEKMQ (reference sequence). Here the CDR3 reads CASSSRLAIGYNEQFF. The CDR3 region has the DNA TGTGCCAGCAGCTCCCGACTAGCCATTGGGTACAATGAGCAGTTCTTC.

This clonotype was seen repeatedly, ten times or more. The chain links TRBV20-1 to TRBJ1-1; 8 bases agree with TRBD1. The CDR3 is 16 residues long. Germline trimming cut 3 bases from V and 2 bases from J; bases unmatched to any gene: 11. CDR1 is DFQATT, CDR2 SNEGSKA, per germline (reference sequence). As DNA, the CDR3 is TGCAGTGCTAGTTCGTACAGGGGGATTCGTAACACTGAAGCTTTCTTT. This encodes CSASSYRGIRNTEAFF.

Only a few counts were recorded for this clonotype. This chain connects TRBV20-1 to TRBJ2-3, with a weak D call TRBD2 (5 bases). Germline-derived CDR1 and CDR2 are DFQATT and SNEGSKA (reference sequence). The CDR3 runs to 15 residues. V was clipped by 5 bases and J by 2 bases, with 17 bases between them. The CDR3 region has the DNA TGCAGTGCTTGGGTAATTAGCGAAATCACAGATACGCAGTATTTT. This codes for CSAWVISEITDTQYF.